The 21 T cell receptor beta chains in this list originate from one sample, sequenced in a study of CD8 T cells in ankylosing spondylitis. TCRdb fed the 5' RACE reads into MiXCR, producing one record per CDR3 protein. The profile shows 300,000 to 350,000 distinct CDR3 sequences, 20% to 25% of them singletons. Sequencing was performed on blood, either unsorted or a sorted T cell fraction (not recorded which). The receptors shown here come from a female donor with ankylosing spondylitis or in good health (not recorded which).

This chain joins TRBV12-3 or TRBV12-4 and TRBJ2-7; 12 bases are shared with TRBD2. The CDR3 has 14 residues. The V and J ends lost 6 bases and 5 bases, in that order; junction bases with no gene match: 5. In nucleotides, the CDR3 is TGTGCCAGCAGCCCGACTAGCGGGAGTGACGAGCAGTACTTC. Its protein product is CASSPTSGSDEQYF.

This clonotype was recorded a few times. The V call is TRBV3-1, the J call TRBJ2-7; TRBD1 is a possible D gene (5 bases). CDR1 is LGHDT, CDR2 YNNKEL, per germline (reference sequence). The CDR3 spans 15 residues. Trimming pared 5 bases from V and 0 bases from J, leaving 14 bases between. For the CDR3, the DNA is TGTGCCAGCAGCTCCGACAGATTTACCTCCTACGAGCAGTACTTC. Its protein is CASSSDRFTSYEQYF.

The chain joins TRBV7-8 to TRBJ2-5, with 8 bases identical to TRBD1. The CDR3 spans 14 residues. Trimming removed 5 bases from V and 7 bases from J; junction bases left unmatched: 9. The V gene's germline CDR1 is SGHVS and CDR2 FQNEAQ. As DNA, the CDR3 is TGTGCCAGCAGCAGTTGGACAGGGCTAAGGACCCAGTACTTC. It is translated as CASSSWTGLRTQYF. Together with reference TRBV7-8 and TRBJ2-5, the CDR3 gives the full variable domain: GAGVSQSPRYKVAKRGQDVALRCDPISGHVSLFWYQQALGQGPEFLTYFQNEAQLDKSGLPSDRFFAERPEGSVSTLKIQRTQQEDSAVYLCASSSWTGLRTQYFGPGTRLLVL.

In its sample, this clonotype was seen a few times. This chain joins TRBV6-2 or TRBV6-3 and TRBJ2-1; TRBD2 matches 14 bases. V shed 6 bases, J shed 6 bases, and the junction held 4 bases outside the gene matches. The CDR3 sequence is 15 residues long. Per germline, CDR1 MNHEY and CDR2 SVGEGT. The CDR3 DNA follows: TGTGCCAGCAGAGAAGGGACTAGCGGGAGCAATGAGCAGTTCTTC. Amino acid sequence: CASREGTSGSNEQFF.

The chain joins TRBV11-2 to TRBJ1-1; TRBD1 aligns across 7 bases. This CDR3 contains 15 residues. V shed 5 bases, J shed 5 bases, and the junction held 11 bases outside the gene matches. Germline V lookup: CDR1 SGHAT, CDR2 FQNNGV. CDR3: CASSPHRGEGTEAFF. In DNA, the CDR3 is TGTGCCAGCAGCCCACACAGGGGAGAAGGGACTGAAGCTTTCTTT.

This clonotype turned up a few times. J is TRBJ2-1 and V is TRBV5-1, with a weak D call TRBD1 (6 bases). Germline lookup yields CDR1 SGHRS and CDR2 YFSETQ. The length of the CDR3 is 11 residues. Trimming took 4 bases from V and 12 from J, leaving 11 bases between them. The CDR3 region is CASSLGQWQFF. CDR3 sequence (DNA): TGCGCCAGCAGCCTTGGACAGTGGCAGTTCTTC.

The chain combines TRBV6-1 with TRBJ2-1; no clear D gene. V was cut by 7 bases and J by 0 bases, with 19 bases left in between. CDR1 and CDR2 (germline): MNHNS, SASEGT. This CDR3 contains 17 residues. The CDR3 nucleotides read TGTGCCAGCACCAACCCAAGGGCCTCGAGCTCCTACAATGAGCAGTTCTTC. It is translated as CASTNPRASSSYNEQFF.

This clonotype was observed a handful of times. The rearrangement links TRBV11-2 to TRBJ2-7; 13 nucleotides line up with TRBD2. There are 15 residues in the CDR3. V shed 5 bases, J shed 6 bases, and the junction held 7 bases outside the gene matches. CDR1 is SGHAT, CDR2 FQNNGV, per germline. CDR3 amino acids: CASSPGTSGVLEQYF. DNA for the CDR3: TGTGCCAGCAGCCCTGGGACTAGCGGGGTCCTCGAGCAGTACTTC.

This clonotype was found a few times. The V and J genes are TRBV10-3 and TRBJ2-4, with D tentatively TRBD1 (5 bases). The CDR3 loop spans 11 amino acids. Germline loops: CDR1 ENHRY, CDR2 SYGVKD. The V gene lost 3 bases and the J gene lost 8 bases, with 5 bases spanning the gap. The CDR3 region is CAISEGDIQYF. DNA of the CDR3: TGTGCCATCAGTGAAGGGGACATTCAGTACTTC.

The V and J genes are TRBV5-4 and TRBJ2-2; D ambiguous. Germline assignment: CDR1 SGHNT and CDR2 YYREEE (reference sequence). V was clipped by 5 bases and J by 1 base, with 12 bases between them. This CDR3 spans 15 amino acids. This CDR3 reads CASSFGPLNTGELFF. The CDR3, as DNA: TGTGCCAGCAGTTTCGGACCACTGAACACCGGGGAGCTGTTTTTT.

This clonotype showed up just a few times. The chain couples TRBV6-2 or TRBV6-3 to TRBJ2-3; D unclear. Trimming pared 2 bases from V and 11 bases from J, leaving 8 bases between. Germline V CDR1 and CDR2: MNHEY, SVGEGT. The CDR3 has 11 residues. In DNA form, the CDR3 reads TGTGCCAGCAGTTACGGCGTGGAGCAGTATTTT. It encodes CASSYGVEQYF.

The chain links TRBV5-1 to TRBJ2-7, with 8 nucleotides matching TRBD1. CDR1 and CDR2 from the germline V gene are SGHRS and YFSETQ. The trim removed 4 bases at V and 1 base at J, leaving 13 bases unmatched. The CDR3 has 17 residues. The CDR3 coding sequence is TGCGCCAGCAGCCCCGGGACAGGCGCCGTTAATTCCTACGAGCAGTACTTC. Translating it yields CASSPGTGAVNSYEQYF.

This clonotype was picked up a small number of times. The CDR3 region has the DNA TGCAGTGCTAGTTGGGGCGGGAACACCGGGGAGCTGTTTTTT. Encoded protein: CSASWGGNTGELFF. V usage is TRBV20-1 and J usage is TRBJ2-2; D might be TRBD1 (5 bases). The CDR3 is made up of 14 amino acids. The V gene lost 3 bases and the J gene lost 1 base, with 9 bases spanning the gap. Germline V CDR1 and CDR2: DFQATT, SNEGSKA (reference sequence).

The chain recombines TRBV4-2 with TRBJ2-1, with D tentatively TRBD2 (5 bases). This CDR3 is built from 17 residues. Germline CDR1 and CDR2: LGHNA and YNFKEQ. Trimming took off 0 bases at V and 0 bases at J, with 12 bases between the two ends. CDR3 DNA: TGTGCCAGCAGCCAAGATCTTCTTGGGAGCTCCTACAATGAGCAGTTCTTC. It codes for CASSQDLLGSSYNEQFF.

This clonotype came up a few times. The chain carries TRBV9 and TRBJ2-7; 7 bases are shared with TRBD1. The CDR3 runs to 15 residues. Germline V gene sequence: CDR1 SGDLS, CDR2 YYNGEE. The J segment lost 3 bases and the V segment lost 4 bases, leaving 10 bases of the junction unmatched. The CDR3 region is CASSFTGTDFYEQYF. In nucleotides, the CDR3 is TGTGCCAGCAGCTTCACCGGGACAGATTTCTACGAGCAGTACTTC.

The chain links TRBV20-1 to TRBJ2-1; 11 nucleotides line up with TRBD2. The germline CDR1 and CDR2 sequences are DFQATT and SNEGSKA (reference sequence). V was pared by 5 bases and J by 0 bases, with 3 bases of the junction left unmatched. The CDR3 is 15 residues long. In DNA form, the CDR3 reads TGCAGTGCTTTCACTAGCGGGAGCTCCTACAATGAGCAGTTCTTC. Translation: CSAFTSGSSYNEQFF.

This chain joins TRBV12-3 or TRBV12-4 and TRBJ1-2; unclear D gene. The CDR3 is made up of 14 amino acids. The germline V and J ends were trimmed by 3 bases and 0 bases, with 8 bases remaining between them. CDR3 residues: CASSFGETNYGYTF. CDR3 in DNA: TGTGCCAGCAGTTTTGGAGAGACTAACTATGGCTACACCTTC.

This clonotype was seen a handful of times. V and J are TRBV7-2 and TRBJ1-2; perhaps TRBD1 as D (6 bases). The V end lost 5 bases, the J end lost 8 bases, and 15 bases lay between the germline ends. Germline V lookup: CDR1 SGHTA, CDR2 FQGNSA. CDR3 length: 13 residues. The CDR3 nucleotides are TGTGCCAGCAGCATTCACAGGGTAGGAGGCTACACCTTC. It translates to CASSIHRVGGYTF.

This sequence joins TRBV7-2 and TRBJ2-1; perhaps D is TRBD1 or TRBD2 (5 bases each). The V gene's germline CDR1 is SGHTA and CDR2 FQGNSA. V was trimmed by 5 bases and J by 4 bases, leaving 15 bases between them. The CDR3 length is 15 residues. CDR3 sequence: CASSPPGLVYNEQFF. DNA of the CDR3: TGTGCCAGCAGCCCCCCGGGGCTAGTTTACAATGAGCAGTTCTTC.

This rearrangement joins TRBV9 to TRBJ2-1; D may be TRBD2 (6 bases). The CDR3 covers 16 residues. The germline V gene has CDR1 SGDLS and CDR2 YYNGEE. Trimming shortened V by 3 bases and J by 4 bases, and 17 bases separated the two germline ends. This CDR3 reads CASSALVGGPYNEQFF. DNA for the CDR3: TGTGCCAGCAGCGCCTTAGTGGGAGGCCCTTACAATGAGCAGTTCTTC.

This clonotype was counted ten times or more. The chain has TRBV12-3 or TRBV12-4 and TRBJ2-2; 7 bases agree with TRBD1. This CDR3 comprises 12 residues. The V segment lost 8 bases and the J segment 7 bases; nucleotides outside the gene matches: 4. CDR3 in amino acids: CASRPGGGELFF. In DNA, the CDR3 is TGTGCCAGCCGGCCAGGGGGCGGGGAGCTGTTTTTT.